This T cell receptor beta chain appears in the sequencing data of a study of blood T cell repertoires in COVID-19. About the study: The analysed material was cDNA or gDNA that came from T cells, B-cell-depleted T cells, or PBMCs.

CDR1 MNHNY and CDR2 SVGAGI come from the germline V gene (reference sequence). This CDR3 spans 15 amino acids. V lost 2 bases to trimming and J lost 5 bases, with 13 bases between them. Authors' data handling: Estimates of nucleated cell counts were drawn from the amplification of reference gene primers. Generated by immunoSEQ multiplex PCR, the TCRdb table keeps only in-frame clones and is missing some. That table furnishes V, J and clone size, whereas the DNA furnished D and trimming. The sample lists about 70,000 clones; approximately 77% were seen once. Sequencing was carried out using peripheral blood. This chain uses TRBV6-6 with TRBJ1-5; no clear D. The sequence derives from a woman aged 70-85 years with acute or convalescent COVID-19. For the CDR3, the DNA is TGTGCCAGCAGTTACGAGGGTTCGTCTTATCAGCCCCAGCATTTT. It is translated as CASSYEGSSYQPQHF.